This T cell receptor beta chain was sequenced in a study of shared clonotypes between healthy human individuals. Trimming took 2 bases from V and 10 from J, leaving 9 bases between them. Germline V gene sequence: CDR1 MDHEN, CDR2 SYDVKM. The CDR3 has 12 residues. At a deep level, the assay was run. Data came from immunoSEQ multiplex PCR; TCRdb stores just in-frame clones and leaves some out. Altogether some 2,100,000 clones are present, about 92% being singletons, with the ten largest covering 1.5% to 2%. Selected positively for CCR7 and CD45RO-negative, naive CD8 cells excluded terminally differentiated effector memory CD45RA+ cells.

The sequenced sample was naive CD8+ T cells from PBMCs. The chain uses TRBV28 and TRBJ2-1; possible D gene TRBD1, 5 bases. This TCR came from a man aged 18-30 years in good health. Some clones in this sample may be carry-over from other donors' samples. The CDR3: CASSLKTGEQFF. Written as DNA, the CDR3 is TGTGCCAGCAGTTTAAAAACAGGAGAGCAGTTCTTC.